This T cell receptor (beta chain) is drawn from a study of cytomegalovirus exposure and HLA in healthy donors. Points from the study as a whole: The later analysis indicated that the majority of CMV-associated TCR beta chains appeared HLA-restricted. According to reports, the classifier identified cytomegalovirus status with high specificity and sensitivity.

There were likely unrecorded immune exposures, though donors were nominally healthy when sampled. There are a few counts of this clone. Its cognate antigen is unknown. PCR involved 60 Vbeta and 13 Jbeta primers. TCRdb keeps only in-frame clones here, not all; method: immunoSEQ multiplex PCR. Of nearly 95,000 clones detected, approximately 7.6% appear once; the ten largest clones hold 2.3%. Germline V gene lookup returns CDR1 SGHTA and CDR2 FQGNSA. Trimming took 3 bases from V and 1 from J, leaving 9 bases between them. This CDR3 is built from 14 residues. The receptor was derived from a man in his forties or fifties in good health and CMV-seronegative. The gene calls are TRBV7-2 and TRBJ1-1; D is uncertain. The source material was PBMCs. The CDR3 DNA sequence: TGTGCCAGCAGCTTCGCCCGGGGGAACACTGAAGCTTTCTTT. Encoded protein: CASSFARGNTEAFF.